This T cell receptor (beta chain) derives from a study of cytomegalovirus exposure and HLA in healthy donors. As regards this clone: Its matching antigen is unknown.

This CDR3 region has 15 residues. V was cut by 6 bases and J by 0 bases, with 15 bases left in between. Looked up from germline, CDR1 is MDHEN and CDR2 is SYDVKM. The PCR had 60 Vbeta and 13 Jbeta primers. Sequencing used immunoSEQ multiplex PCR; TCRdb keeps in-frame clones, though not all of them. In the table there are roughly 180,000 clones, approximately 77% of which are singletons. Study-wide findings and caveats: In a later analysis, TCR beta V- and J-gene trimming showed a link to a missense DCLRE1C variant. Researchers catalogued 150 or so TCR beta chains as cytomegalovirus-associated.

Sequenced material: PBMCs. This TCR was sampled from a female donor in good health and CMV-seronegative. The chain carries TRBV28 and TRBJ2-7; D might be TRBD2 (6 bases). The CDR3 protein is CASRQGTTSSYEQYF. In DNA form, the CDR3 reads TGTGCCAGCAGACAAGGGACGACTAGCTCCTACGAGCAGTACTTC.